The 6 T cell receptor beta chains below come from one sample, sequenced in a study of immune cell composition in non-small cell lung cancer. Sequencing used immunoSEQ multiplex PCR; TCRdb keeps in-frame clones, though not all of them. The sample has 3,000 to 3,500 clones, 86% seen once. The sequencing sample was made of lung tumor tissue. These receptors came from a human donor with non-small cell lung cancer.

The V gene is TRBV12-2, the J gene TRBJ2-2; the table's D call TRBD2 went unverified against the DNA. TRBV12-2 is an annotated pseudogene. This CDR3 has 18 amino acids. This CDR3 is CASRLGGLAPGGTGELFF. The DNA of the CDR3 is TGTGCAAGTCGCTTAGGAGGGCTAGCGCCCGGGGGGACCGGGGAGCTGTTTTTT.

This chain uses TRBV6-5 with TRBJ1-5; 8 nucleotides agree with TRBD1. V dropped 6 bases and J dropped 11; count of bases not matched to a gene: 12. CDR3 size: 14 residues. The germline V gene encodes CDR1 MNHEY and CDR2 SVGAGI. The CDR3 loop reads CASRPTGDSRSQHF. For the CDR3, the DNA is TGTGCCAGCAGGCCGACAGGGGATTCCCGGTCCCAGCATTTT.

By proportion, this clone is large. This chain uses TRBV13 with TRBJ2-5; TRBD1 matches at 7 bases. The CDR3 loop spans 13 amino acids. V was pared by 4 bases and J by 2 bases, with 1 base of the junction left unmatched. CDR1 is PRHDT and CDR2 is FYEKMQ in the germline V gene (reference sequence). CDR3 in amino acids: CASSSGQQETQYF. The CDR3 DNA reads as TGTGCCAGCAGCTCGGGACAGCAAGAGACCCAGTACTTC.

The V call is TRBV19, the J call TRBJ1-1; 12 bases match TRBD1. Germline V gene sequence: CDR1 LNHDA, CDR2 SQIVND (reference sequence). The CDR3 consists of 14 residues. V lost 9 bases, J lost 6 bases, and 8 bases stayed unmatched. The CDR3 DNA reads TGTGCCAGCAACCCGGGACAGGGGGCGCCTGAAGCTTTCTTT. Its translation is CASNPGQGAPEAFF.

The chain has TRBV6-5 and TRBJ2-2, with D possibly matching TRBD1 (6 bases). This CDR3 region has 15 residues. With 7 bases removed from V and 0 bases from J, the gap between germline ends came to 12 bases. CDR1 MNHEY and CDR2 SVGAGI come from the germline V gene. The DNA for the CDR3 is TGTGCCAGCACCCCAAGGGGGACGAACACCGGGGAGCTGTTTTTT. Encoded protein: CASTPRGTNTGELFF.

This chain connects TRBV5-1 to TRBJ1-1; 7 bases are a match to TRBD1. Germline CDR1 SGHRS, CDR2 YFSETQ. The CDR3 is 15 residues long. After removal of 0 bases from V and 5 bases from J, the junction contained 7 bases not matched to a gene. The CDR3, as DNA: TGCGCCAGCAGCTTGGCTGCAGGGGGGAGGACTGAAGCTTTCTTT. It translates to CASSLAAGGRTEAFF.